Detailed here is one T cell receptor beta chain. Its specificity is not known. The data originate from a study of T cells after yellow fever vaccination. Overall study findings and caveats: Peaking on day 5 versus 15, the secondary response was faster but weaker. A small share of clonotypes appeared in both CD4 and CD8 compartments. Primary-vaccination clones mostly resurfaced post-booster (roughly 97% CD4, about 87% CD8).

Germline V gives CDR1 MGHDK, CDR2 SYGVNS. The CDR3 spans 14 residues. The V end was cut by 5 bases, the J end by 0 bases, with 9 bases between. TCR cDNA was made by 5'RACE template switching, adding a universal primer site and UMIs. TCRdb itself ran the 5' RACE reads through MiXCR, one entry per CDR3 protein. The table records roughly 350,000 distinct CDR3 sequences, approximately 4% of them present only once. The sample was PBMCs, taken 5 days after the yellow fever booster vaccination. The gene calls are TRBV25-1 and TRBJ2-3; D is unclear. The receptor's source is a young man who received the YFV17D yellow fever vaccine. CDR3 region: CASSPPLSTDTQYF. The CDR3 nucleotides read TGTGCCAGCAGTCCCCCCCTGAGCACAGATACGCAGTATTTT. Complete variable domain (other parts from reference TRBV25-1 and TRBJ2-3): EADIYQTPRYLVIGTGKKITLECSQTMGHDKMYWYQQDPGMELHLIHYSYGVNSTEKGDLSSESTVSRIRTEHFPLTLESARPSHTSQYLCASSPPLSTDTQYFGPGTRLTVL.